Listed here are 28 T cell receptor beta chains from one sample, sequenced in a study of PD-1 blockade in classical Hodgkin lymphoma. Data came from immunoSEQ multiplex PCR; TCRdb stores just in-frame clones and leaves some out. Here the sample spans 20,000 to 25,000 clones, approximately 77% being singletons. The time point: cycle 4 day 1 (C4D1), after 6 weeks of nivolumab. There was relapse after autologous stem cell transplantation in every patient, and there was variation in brentuximab vedotin exposure. The sequencing used peripheral blood mononuclear cells (PBMCs), collected before the fourth cycle of nivolumab. The receptor source for this set is a human donor with classical Hodgkin lymphoma.

This chain links TRBV14 with TRBJ2-7; a possible D gene is TRBD1 (6 bases). Trimming cost V 4 bases and J 3 bases, with 16 bases left between them. CDR1 is SGHDN, CDR2 FVKESK, per germline. CDR3 size: 15 residues. The CDR3 DNA follows: TGTGCCAGCAGCCCCTCCCCCAACAGGGTCTACGAGCAGTACTTC. Protein product: CASSPSPNRVYEQYF.

The chain carries TRBV19 and TRBJ2-3; D unclear. Germline values: CDR1 LNHDA, CDR2 SQIVND (reference sequence). V lost 2 bases and J 2 bases, leaving 5 bases between the germline ends. This CDR3 has 13 amino acids. CDR3 DNA sequence: TGTGCCAGTAGTATATACATCACAGATACGCAGTATTTT. Translating it yields CASSIYITDTQYF. Combining the CDR3 with reference TRBV19 and TRBJ2-3 gives the whole variable domain DGGITQSPKYLFRKEGQNVTLSCEQNLNHDAMYWYRQDPGQGLRLIYYSQIVNDFQKGDIAEGYSVSREKKESFPLTVTSAQKNPTAFYLCASSIYITDTQYFGPGTRLTVL.

The rearrangement uses TRBV4-1 and TRBJ2-3; unclear D gene. V dropped 3 bases and J dropped 7 bases, with 17 bases sitting between them. This CDR3 is built from 15 residues. In germline, CDR1 is MGHRA, CDR2 YSYEKL. This CDR3 is CASSHPRAPPYTQYF. The CDR3 bases are TGCGCCAGCAGCCACCCCCGGGCCCCTCCATATACGCAGTATTTT.

A single count supports this clone. V is TRBV6-1 and J is TRBJ1-4, with D perhaps matching TRBD1 (6 bases). The CDR3 consists of 14 residues. CDR1 MNHNS and CDR2 SASEGT come from the germline V gene. Trimming shortened V by 5 bases and J by 10 bases, and 17 bases separated the two germline ends. CDR3 sequence reads: CASSYGTREGKLFF. The CDR3 bases are TGTGCCAGCAGTTATGGGACACGGGAGGGAAAACTGTTTTTT.

The rearrangement links TRBV18 to TRBJ2-5; D call uncertain. CDR1 KGHSH and CDR2 LQKENI come from the germline V gene. The CDR3 is made up of 13 amino acids. Trimming removed 5 bases from V and 4 bases from J, with 11 bases in between. CDR3 residues: CASSRSNPETQYF. The CDR3 DNA reads TGTGCCAGCTCAAGGAGTAACCCAGAGACCCAGTACTTC.

The CDR3 sequence is CASSLARTGSFWTETQYF. The CDR3 nucleotides read TGTGCCAGCAGCTTAGCGCGGACAGGGTCTTTTTGGACCGAGACCCAGTACTTC. The chain links TRBV11-2 to TRBJ2-5, with TRBD1 matching over 8 bases. This CDR3 has 18 residues. The V gene's germline CDR1 is SGHAT and CDR2 FQNNGV. V was pared by 1 base and J by 5 bases, with 15 bases of the junction left unmatched.

The chain joins TRBV27 to TRBJ1-1, with D perhaps matching TRBD1 (6 bases). Trimming cost V 5 bases and J 4 bases, with 14 bases left between them. The CDR3 is 14 amino acids. CDR1 and CDR2 (germline): MNHEY, SMNVEV (reference sequence). Here the CDR3 reads CASSIGGEGTEAFF. The DNA of the CDR3 is TGTGCCAGCAGTATAGGGGGGGAGGGCACTGAAGCTTTCTTT.

The genes are TRBV6-6 and TRBJ1-3; no clear D gene. Trimming shortened V by 5 bases and J by 0 bases, and 11 bases separated the two germline ends. Germline CDR1 and CDR2: MNHNY and SVGAGI (reference sequence). The CDR3 spans 15 residues. Here the CDR3 reads CASSKDGSSGNTIYF. The CDR3 DNA is TGTGCCAGCAGTAAGGACGGATCCTCTGGAAACACCATATATTTT.

This clone occurred once. V and J are TRBV6-5 and TRBJ2-1; D is uncertain. The V end was cut by 6 bases, the J end by 2 bases, with 14 bases between. Germline assignment: CDR1 MNHEY and CDR2 SVGAGI. The CDR3 has 15 residues. CDR3 protein: CASSPGLPTYNEQFF. The CDR3 nucleotides are TGTGCCAGCAGCCCCGGGCTACCGACCTACAATGAGCAGTTCTTC.

The chain employs TRBV7-2 and TRBJ2-1; possibly TRBD2 for D (6 bases). Germline-derived CDR1 and CDR2 are SGHTA and FQGNSA. Trimming took 3 bases from V and 4 from J, leaving 13 bases between them. CDR3 length: 15 residues. The CDR3 here is CASSLTSPLYNEQFF. The CDR3 bases are TGTGCCAGCAGCTTGACTAGTCCCCTATACAATGAGCAGTTCTTC.

This sequence joins TRBV7-9 and TRBJ2-3; D is undetermined. The CDR3 runs 13 residues. Germline assignment: CDR1 SEHNR and CDR2 FQNEAQ (reference sequence). V lost 11 bases to trimming and J lost 0 bases, with 12 bases between them. The CDR3 region has the DNA TGTGCCTCTTCATCGACTAGCACAGATACGCAGTATTTT. Its translation is CASSSTSTDTQYF.

This chain links TRBV13 with TRBJ2-7; the match to TRBD2 covers 15 bases. There are 17 residues in the CDR3. After removal of 5 bases from V and 2 bases from J, the junction contained 7 bases not matched to a gene. The germline V gene encodes CDR1 PRHDT and CDR2 FYEKMQ (reference sequence). The CDR3 region is CASSPGLAGGIAYEQYF. DNA for the CDR3: TGTGCCAGCAGCCCCGGACTAGCGGGAGGGATCGCCTACGAGCAGTACTTC.

The gene calls are TRBV27 and TRBJ2-7, with 10 bases that match TRBD2. Germline CDR1 reads MNHEY; CDR2 reads SMNVEV (reference sequence). V gave up 0 bases and J gave up 0 bases; unmatched junction bases: 11. The CDR3 consists of 19 residues. In DNA form, the CDR3 reads TGTGCCAGCAGTTTATCGATAGCGGGGGGCCCGTTAAGCTCCTACGAGCAGTACTTC. It yields the protein CASSLSIAGGPLSSYEQYF.

This clone was observed a few times. This chain uses TRBV5-5 with TRBJ2-1; the match to TRBD2 covers 13 bases. V lost 5 bases and J lost 9; bases outside the gene matches: 5. The CDR3 is 14 amino acids. Germline V gives CDR1 SGHKS, CDR2 YYEKEE (reference sequence). The CDR3 DNA sequence: TGTGCCAGCAGTTCAAGGACTAGCGGGGGTGAGCAGTTCTTC. It translates to CASSSRTSGGEQFF.

This clone was counted once. The chain combines TRBV4-1 with TRBJ2-2; no clear D gene. The CDR3 sequence is 16 residues long. V lost 4 bases and J 2 bases, leaving 14 bases between the germline ends. Germline V gene sequence: CDR1 MGHRA, CDR2 YSYEKL. CDR3: CASSPLGVGNTGELFF. The CDR3, as DNA: TGCGCCAGCAGCCCCCTTGGGGTCGGAAACACCGGGGAGCTGTTTTTT.

The V gene is TRBV11-3, the J gene TRBJ2-7, with D tentatively TRBD1 (5 bases). Trimming shortened V by 1 base and J by 5 bases, and 6 bases separated the two germline ends. The CDR3 totals 12 residues. Germline values: CDR1 SGHNT, CDR2 YENEEA. The CDR3, as DNA: TGTGCCAGCAGCTTAGTAGGGGACGAGCAGTACTTC. This codes for CASSLVGDEQYF.

This clone was observed a few times. This chain uses TRBV6-6 with TRBJ1-6, with a possible D match to TRBD1 (6 bases). This CDR3 is 15 amino acids long. Trimming shortened V by 7 bases and J by 2 bases, and 12 bases separated the two germline ends. CDR1 MNHNY and CDR2 SVGAGI come from the germline V gene (reference sequence). CDR3 loop: CASMAGATYNSPLHF. DNA for the CDR3: TGTGCCAGCATGGCGGGGGCAACCTATAATTCACCCCTCCACTTT.

This chain uses TRBV6-4 with TRBJ2-3; D may be TRBD2 (5 bases). From germline, CDR1 is MRHNA and CDR2 SNTAGT. The CDR3 is made up of 14 amino acids. V dropped 2 bases and J dropped 3 bases, with 9 bases sitting between them. CDR3 nucleotides: TGTGCCAGCAGTGACAGGGCGGGTACAGATACGCAGTATTTT. Protein sequence: CASSDRAGTDTQYF.

This chain links TRBV30 with TRBJ2-2, with D possibly TRBD1 on 6 matching bases. This CDR3 is built from 12 residues. Germline CDR1 and CDR2: GTSNPN and SVGIG (reference sequence). Between the trimmed V and J ends, which lost 4 bases and 6 bases, there was a span of 9 bases. CDR3 sequence (DNA): TGTGCCTGGAACAGGGACGCCGGGGAGCTGTTTTTT. It is translated as CAWNRDAGELFF.

This clone turned up a few times. The CDR3 spells CASSWEPRGGYTF. In DNA form, the CDR3 reads TGTGCCAGCAGCTGGGAACCCCGGGGGGGCTACACCTTC. V and J are TRBV7-9 and TRBJ1-2; tentative D call: TRBD1 (5 bases). The CDR3 contains 13 residues. V was clipped by 4 bases and J by 8 bases, with 14 bases between them. Germline V gives CDR1 SEHNR, CDR2 FQNEAQ (reference sequence).

This clone has more than one count but fewer than ten. The V and J genes are TRBV18 and TRBJ1-2, with D possibly matching TRBD1 (5 bases). Trimming left V 2 bases short and J 6 bases short, with 22 bases between. CDR3 length: 17 residues. The V gene's germline CDR1 is KGHSH and CDR2 LQKENI. CDR3 loop: CASSPSQGSFSPDGYTF. Here the CDR3 DNA reads TGTGCCAGCTCACCATCGCAGGGAAGTTTTTCTCCGGATGGCTACACCTTC.

This clone has only one observation. J is TRBJ2-4 and V is TRBV7-2, with TRBD2 identical over 8 bases. V was pared by 4 bases and J by 0 bases, with 5 bases of the junction left unmatched. The CDR3 is 16 amino acids. CDR1 and CDR2 from the germline V gene are SGHTA and FQGNSA. The CDR3 spells CASSWSGGRAKNIQYF. The CDR3 coding sequence is TGTGCCAGCAGCTGGAGCGGGGGCCGAGCCAAAAACATTCAGTACTTC.

The V gene is TRBV15, the J gene TRBJ1-4; TRBD1 is a possible D gene (5 bases). Trimming removed 4 bases at V and 10 bases at J, with 10 bases between. CDR1 LNHNV and CDR2 YYDKDF come from the germline V gene (reference sequence). The CDR3 runs to 12 residues. The CDR3 here is CATSTLDTKLFF. The CDR3 region has the DNA TGTGCCACCAGCACTTTGGACACAAAACTGTTTTTT.

The chain has TRBV5-1 and TRBJ2-1, with 11 bases identical to TRBD2. J gave up 5 bases and V 2 bases, and 6 bases lay outside the gene matches. The CDR3 covers 16 residues. Germline lookup yields CDR1 SGHRS and CDR2 YFSETQ. CDR3 nucleotides: TGCGCCAGCAGCTTCCTCCTAGCGGGGGGAAACAATGAGCAGTTCTTC. It encodes CASSFLLAGGNNEQFF.

The chain combines TRBV6-5 with TRBJ1-2; no reliable D call. V lost 0 bases to trimming and J lost 2 bases, with 10 bases between them. The CDR3 has 15 residues. Germline V gene data show CDR1 as MNHEY and CDR2 as SVGAGI. The CDR3 DNA reads TGTGCCAGCAGTTACTCCTACGACACGAACTATGGCTACACCTTC. Translation gives CASSYSYDTNYGYTF.

The chain has TRBV14 and TRBJ1-1; the D gene is possibly TRBD1 (5 bases). CDR1 is SGHDN and CDR2 is FVKESK in the germline V gene. This CDR3 is 19 amino acids long. Trimming took off 4 bases at V and 0 bases at J, with 24 bases between the two ends. Here the CDR3 reads CASSRMGQGIIPLNTEAFF. The CDR3 bases are TGTGCCAGCAGCCGGATGGGGCAGGGAATTATCCCTTTGAACACTGAAGCTTTCTTT. Full variable domain (outside the CDR3, taken from reference TRBV14 and TRBJ1-1): EAGVTQFPSHSVIEKGQTVTLRCDPISGHDNLYWYRRVMGKEIKFLLHFVKESKQDESGMPNNRFLAERTGGTYSTLKVQPAELEDSGVYFCASSRMGQGIIPLNTEAFFGQGTRLTVV.

V gene TRBV11-3 combines with J gene TRBJ1-6, with no clear D. Germline CDR1 reads SGHNT; CDR2 reads YENEEA. V was cut by 1 base and J by 9 bases, with 13 bases left in between. This CDR3 has 15 amino acids. This CDR3 is CASSLGPTLGSPLHF. In DNA, the CDR3 is TGTGCCAGCAGCTTAGGACCTACTCTTGGTTCACCCCTCCACTTT.

V usage is TRBV19 and J usage is TRBJ1-2, with D possibly matching TRBD1 (5 bases). The V gene's germline CDR1 is LNHDA and CDR2 SQIVND (reference sequence). Trimming removed 7 bases from V and 2 bases from J, with 17 bases in between. CDR3 length: 15 residues. The CDR3 DNA follows: TGTGCCAGTAATCCGGGACCGACCATCAACTATGGCTACACCTTC. Its translation: CASNPGPTINYGYTF.